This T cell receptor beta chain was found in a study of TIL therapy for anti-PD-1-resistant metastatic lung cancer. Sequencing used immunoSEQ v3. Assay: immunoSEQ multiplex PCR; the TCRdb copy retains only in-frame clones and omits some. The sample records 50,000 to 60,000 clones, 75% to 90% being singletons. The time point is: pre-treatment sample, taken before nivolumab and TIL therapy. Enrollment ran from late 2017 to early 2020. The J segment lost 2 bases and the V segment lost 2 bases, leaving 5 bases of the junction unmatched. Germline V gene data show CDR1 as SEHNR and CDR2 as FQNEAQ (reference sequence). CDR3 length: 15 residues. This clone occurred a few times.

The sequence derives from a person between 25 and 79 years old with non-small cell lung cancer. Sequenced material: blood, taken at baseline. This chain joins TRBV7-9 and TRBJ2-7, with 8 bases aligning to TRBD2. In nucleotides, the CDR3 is TGTGCCAGCAGCTTAAGAGAAGCGGGGGCCTACGAGCAGTACTTC. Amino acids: CASSLREAGAYEQYF.